The T cell receptor beta chain under discussion was sequenced for a study of CD8+ T cells in alopecia areata. As for the study in general: Severity scoring for treated patients was based on the percentage of affected scalp area.

V was shortened by 2 bases and J by 2 bases, with 21 bases between the two germline ends. This CDR3 comprises 17 residues. Germline CDR1 and CDR2: GTSNPN and SVGIG (reference sequence). Notes on the study in general: Resident alphabeta T-cell populations of normal skin are likewise subject to sequencing in scalp samples. Mouse data revealed clearer TCR sharing than patient data did, a gap possibly tied to HLA. Tofacitinib significantly brought down scalp clonality and expanded CD8+ clones among top 100.

Turning to this clone: Its antigen is unidentified.

Indicated treatment: oral pan-JAK inhibitor, 5-10 mg twice daily. RNA extraction and reverse transcription yielded cDNA as sequencing template. Clones were sequenced by immunoSEQ multiplex PCR, and TCRdb holds only the in-frame ones, with some missing. The data show 210,000 or so clones, 66% seen once. The starting material was CD4+ T cells sorted from blood, obtained around week 44, from a patient treated with tofacitinib. The chain uses TRBV30 and TRBJ1-2; D perhaps matches TRBD1 (5 bases). This clonotype originated in a human donor with alopecia areata. CDR3 nucleotide sequence: TGTGCCTGGAGTCCCGTACGTATATCCAGGGTGAACTATGGCTACACCTTC. Translated: CAWSPVRISRVNYGYTF.